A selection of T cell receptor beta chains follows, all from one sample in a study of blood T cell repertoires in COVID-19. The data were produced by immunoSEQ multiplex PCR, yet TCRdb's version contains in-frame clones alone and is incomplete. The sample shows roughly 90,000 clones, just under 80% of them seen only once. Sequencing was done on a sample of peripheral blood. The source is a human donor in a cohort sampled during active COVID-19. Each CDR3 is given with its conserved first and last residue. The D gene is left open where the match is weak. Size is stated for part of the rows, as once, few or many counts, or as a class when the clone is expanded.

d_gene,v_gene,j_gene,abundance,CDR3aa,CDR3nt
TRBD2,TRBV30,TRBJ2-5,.,CAWNFQRGGPETQYF,TGTGCCTGGAATTTTCAGCGGGGGGGCCCAGAGACCCAGTACTTC
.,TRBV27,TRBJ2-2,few,CASSWGRTNTGELFF,TGTGCCAGCAGTTGGGGGCGGACAAATACCGGGGAGCTGTTTTTT
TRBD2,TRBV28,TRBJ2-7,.,CASRPLGTSSYEQYF,TGTGCCAGCAGACCCCTCGGGACTAGCTCCTACGAGCAGTACTTC
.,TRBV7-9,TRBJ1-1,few,CASTSKQGTEAFF,TGTGCCAGCACCTCGAAACAGGGCACTGAAGCTTTCTTT
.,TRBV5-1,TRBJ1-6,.,CASSLGADPPLHF,TGCGCCAGCAGCTTGGGGGCAGACCCACCCCTCCACTTT
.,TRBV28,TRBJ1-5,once,CASSSGSQPQHF,TGTGCCAGCAGTTCAGGGTCCCAGCCCCAGCATTTT
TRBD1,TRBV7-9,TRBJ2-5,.,CASSLWTGEETQYF,TGTGCCAGCAGCTTATGGACAGGGGAAGAGACCCAGTACTTC
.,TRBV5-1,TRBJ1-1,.,CASSGSGQKNTEAFF,TGCGCCAGCAGCGGATCGGGACAAAAGAACACTGAAGCTTTCTTT
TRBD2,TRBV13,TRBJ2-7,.,CASSLGLAASYEQYF,TGTGCCAGCAGCTTAGGACTAGCGGCTTCCTACGAGCAGTACTTC
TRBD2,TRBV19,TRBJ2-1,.,CASSVGSSGDNEQFF,TGTGCCAGTAGTGTAGGGTCTAGCGGGGATAATGAGCAGTTCTTC
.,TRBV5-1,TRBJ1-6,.,CASSPGDYSPLHF,TGCGCCAGCAGCCCGGGGGATTATTCACCCCTCCACTTT
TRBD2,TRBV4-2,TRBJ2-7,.,CASSQGTSGGFYEQYF,TGTGCCAGCAGCCAAGGGACTAGCGGGGGGTTCTACGAGCAGTACTTC
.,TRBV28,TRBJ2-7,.,CASGLYEQYF,TGTGCGTCCGGACTCTACGAGCAGTACTTC
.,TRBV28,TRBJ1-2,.,CASLGQPLRGYTF,TGTGCCAGCTTGGGGCAGCCATTGCGTGGCTACACCTTC
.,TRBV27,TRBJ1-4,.,CASSFWGGRGEKLFF,TGTGCCAGCAGTTTTTGGGGGGGGAGAGGTGAAAAACTGTTTTTT
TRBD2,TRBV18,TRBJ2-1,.,CASSPKTSGSYNEQFF,TGTGCCAGCTCACCAAAGACTAGCGGGTCCTACAATGAGCAGTTCTTC
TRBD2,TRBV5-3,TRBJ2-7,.,CARSGIPGLAWAGTYEQYF,TGTGCCAGAAGCGGGATTCCGGGACTAGCATGGGCGGGCACCTACGAGCAGTACTTC
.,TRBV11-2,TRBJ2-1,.,CASSPTGGEQFF,TGTGCCAGCAGCCCGACCGGGGGTGAGCAGTTCTTC
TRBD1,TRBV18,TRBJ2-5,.,CASSTGLDLQTQYF,TGTGCCAGCTCGACAGGGTTGGACTTACAGACCCAGTACTTC
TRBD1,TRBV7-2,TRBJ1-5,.,CASSFGDRAGQPQHF,TGTGCCAGCAGCTTTGGGGACAGGGCAGGACAGCCCCAGCATTTT
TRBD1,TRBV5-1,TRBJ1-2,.,CASSQGGGQGASGYTF,TGCGCCAGCAGCCAAGGTGGCGGGCAGGGGGCGTCCGGCTACACCTTC
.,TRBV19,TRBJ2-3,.,CASSIGGDSSYMDTQYF,TGTGCCAGTAGTATAGGAGGGGACTCTTCATACATGGATACGCAGTATTTT
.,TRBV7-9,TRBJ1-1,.,CASSSGGVAFF,TGTGCCAGCAGCTCGGGAGGGGTAGCTTTCTTT
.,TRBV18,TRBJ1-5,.,CASSPQGVGPYSNQPQHF,TGTGCCAGCTCACCACAGGGAGTAGGGCCTTATAGCAATCAGCCCCAGCATTTT
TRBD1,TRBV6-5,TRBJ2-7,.,CASSQPGQGGYEQYF,TGTGCCAGCAGCCAACCGGGACAGGGAGGATACGAGCAGTACTTC
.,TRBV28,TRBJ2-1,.,CASSLTLAYNEQFF,TGTGCCAGCAGTTTAACCCTAGCCTACAATGAGCAGTTCTTC
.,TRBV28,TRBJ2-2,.,CASSLGGAGTGELFF,TGTGCCAGCAGTTTAGGGGGGGCGGGGACCGGGGAGCTGTTTTTT
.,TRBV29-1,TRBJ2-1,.,CSGLGGGDNEQFF,TGCAGCGGCCTGGGCGGGGGCGACAATGAGCAGTTCTTC